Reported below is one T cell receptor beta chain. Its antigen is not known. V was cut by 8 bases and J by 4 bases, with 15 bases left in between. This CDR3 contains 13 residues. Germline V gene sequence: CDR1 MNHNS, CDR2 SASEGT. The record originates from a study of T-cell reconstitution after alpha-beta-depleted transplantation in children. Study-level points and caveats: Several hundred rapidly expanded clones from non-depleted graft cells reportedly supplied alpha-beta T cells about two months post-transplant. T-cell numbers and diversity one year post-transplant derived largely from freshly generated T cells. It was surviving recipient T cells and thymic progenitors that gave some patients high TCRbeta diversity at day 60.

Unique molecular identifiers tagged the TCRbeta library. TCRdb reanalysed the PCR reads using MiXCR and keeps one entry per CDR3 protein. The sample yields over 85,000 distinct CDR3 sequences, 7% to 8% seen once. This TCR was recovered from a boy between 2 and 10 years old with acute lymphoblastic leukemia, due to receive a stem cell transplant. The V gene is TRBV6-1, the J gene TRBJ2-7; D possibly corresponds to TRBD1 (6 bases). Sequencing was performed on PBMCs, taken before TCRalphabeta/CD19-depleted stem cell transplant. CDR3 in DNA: TGTGCCAGCCGACGGACAGATGGGTACGAGCAGTACTTC. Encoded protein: CASRRTDGYEQYF.